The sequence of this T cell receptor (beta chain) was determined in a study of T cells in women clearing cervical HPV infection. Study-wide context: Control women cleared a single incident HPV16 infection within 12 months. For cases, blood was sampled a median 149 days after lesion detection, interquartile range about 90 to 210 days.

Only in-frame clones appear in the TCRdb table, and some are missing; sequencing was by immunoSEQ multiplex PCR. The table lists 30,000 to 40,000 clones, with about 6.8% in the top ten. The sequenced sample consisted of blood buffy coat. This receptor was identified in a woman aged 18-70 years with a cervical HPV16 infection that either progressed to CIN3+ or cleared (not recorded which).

The CDR3 spells CASSIEGGGVRIEQFF. Partial CDR3 DNA: TGTGCCAGTAGTATAGAAGGCGGCGGCGTACGGATTGAG. This chain uses TRBV19 with TRBJ2-1; D gene unclear. Read data end 3 residues before the CDR3 end; the end is taken from the germline J gene. The germline CDR1 and CDR2 sequences are LNHDA and SQIVND (reference sequence). Trimming removed 0 bases at V and 9 bases at J, with 18 bases between. This CDR3 comprises 16 residues.